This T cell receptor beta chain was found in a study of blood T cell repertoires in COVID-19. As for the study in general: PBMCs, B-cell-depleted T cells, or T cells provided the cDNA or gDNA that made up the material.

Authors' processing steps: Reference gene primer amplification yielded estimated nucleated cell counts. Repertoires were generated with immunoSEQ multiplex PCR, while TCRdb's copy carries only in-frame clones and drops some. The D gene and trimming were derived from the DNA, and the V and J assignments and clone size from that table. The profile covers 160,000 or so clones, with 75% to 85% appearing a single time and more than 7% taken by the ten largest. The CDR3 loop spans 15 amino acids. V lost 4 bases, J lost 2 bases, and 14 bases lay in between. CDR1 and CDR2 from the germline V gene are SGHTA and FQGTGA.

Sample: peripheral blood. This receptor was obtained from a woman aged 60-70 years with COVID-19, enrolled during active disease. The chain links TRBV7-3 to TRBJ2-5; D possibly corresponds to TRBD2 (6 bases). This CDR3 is CASSSRGLAQETQYF. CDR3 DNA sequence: TGTGCCAGCAGCTCAAGGGGACTGGCACAAGAGACCCAGTACTTC.